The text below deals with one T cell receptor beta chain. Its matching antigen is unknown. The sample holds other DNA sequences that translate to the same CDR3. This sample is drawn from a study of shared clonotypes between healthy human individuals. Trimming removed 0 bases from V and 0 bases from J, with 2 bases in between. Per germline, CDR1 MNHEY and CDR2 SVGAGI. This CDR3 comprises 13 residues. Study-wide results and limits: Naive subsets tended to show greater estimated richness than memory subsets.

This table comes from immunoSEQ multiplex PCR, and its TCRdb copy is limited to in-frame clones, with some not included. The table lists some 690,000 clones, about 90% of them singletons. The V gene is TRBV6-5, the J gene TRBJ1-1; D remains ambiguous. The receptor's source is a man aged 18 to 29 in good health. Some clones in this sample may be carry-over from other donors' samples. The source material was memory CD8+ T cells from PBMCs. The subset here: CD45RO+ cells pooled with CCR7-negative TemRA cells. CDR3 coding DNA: TGTGCCAGCAGTTACTCCTTGAACACTGAAGCTTTCTTT. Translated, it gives CASSYSLNTEAFF.